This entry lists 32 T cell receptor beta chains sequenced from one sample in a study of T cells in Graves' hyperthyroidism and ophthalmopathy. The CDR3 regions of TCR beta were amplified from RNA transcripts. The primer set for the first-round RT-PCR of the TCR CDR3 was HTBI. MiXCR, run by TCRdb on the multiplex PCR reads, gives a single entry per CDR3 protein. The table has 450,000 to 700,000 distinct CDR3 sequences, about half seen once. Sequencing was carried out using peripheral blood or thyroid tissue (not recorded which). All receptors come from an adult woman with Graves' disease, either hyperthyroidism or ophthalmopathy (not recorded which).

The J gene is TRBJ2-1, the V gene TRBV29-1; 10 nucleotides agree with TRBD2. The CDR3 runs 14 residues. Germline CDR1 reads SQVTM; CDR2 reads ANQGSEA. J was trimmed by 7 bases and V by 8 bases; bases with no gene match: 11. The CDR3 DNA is TGCAGCCCGGAGCTAGCGGGAGTGAATAATGAGCAGTTCTTC. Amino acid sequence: CSPELAGVNNEQFF.

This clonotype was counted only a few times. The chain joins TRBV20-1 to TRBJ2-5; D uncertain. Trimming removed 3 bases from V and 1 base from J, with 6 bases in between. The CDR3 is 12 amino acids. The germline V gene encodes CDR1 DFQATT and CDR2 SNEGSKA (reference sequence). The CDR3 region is CSASLVQETQYF. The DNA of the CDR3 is TGCAGTGCTAGCTTGGTCCAAGAGACCCAGTACTTC.

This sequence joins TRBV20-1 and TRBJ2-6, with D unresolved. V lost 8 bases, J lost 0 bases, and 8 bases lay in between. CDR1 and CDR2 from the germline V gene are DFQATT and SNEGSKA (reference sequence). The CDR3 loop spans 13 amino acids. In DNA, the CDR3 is TGCAGTTATTATTCCTCTGGGGCCAACGTCCTGACTTTC. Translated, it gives CSYYSSGANVLTF.

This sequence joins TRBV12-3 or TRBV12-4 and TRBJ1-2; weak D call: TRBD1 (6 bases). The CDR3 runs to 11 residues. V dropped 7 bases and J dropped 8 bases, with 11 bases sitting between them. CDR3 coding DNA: TGTGCCAGCACCCGTGGACAGGGCTACACCTTC. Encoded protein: CASTRGQGYTF.

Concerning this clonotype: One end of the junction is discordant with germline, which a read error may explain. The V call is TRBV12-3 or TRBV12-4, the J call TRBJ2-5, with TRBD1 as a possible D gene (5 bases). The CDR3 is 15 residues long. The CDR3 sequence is CASSLDGREQETQYF. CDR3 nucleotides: TGTGCCAGCAGCTTAGACGGCAGGGAACAAGAGACCCAGTACTTC.

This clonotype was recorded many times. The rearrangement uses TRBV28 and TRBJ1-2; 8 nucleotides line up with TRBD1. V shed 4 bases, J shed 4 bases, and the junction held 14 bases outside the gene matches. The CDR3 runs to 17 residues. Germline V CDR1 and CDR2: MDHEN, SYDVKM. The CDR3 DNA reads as TGTGCCAGCAGTTCGACGGGACAGGCAGTCGGGGGCTATGGCTACACCTTC. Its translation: CASSSTGQAVGGYGYTF.

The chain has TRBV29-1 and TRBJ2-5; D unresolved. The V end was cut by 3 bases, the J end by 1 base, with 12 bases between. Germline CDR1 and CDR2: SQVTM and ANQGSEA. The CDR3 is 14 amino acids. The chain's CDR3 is CSVETGPLQETQYF. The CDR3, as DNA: TGCAGCGTTGAGACCGGACCCCTCCAAGAGACCCAGTACTTC.

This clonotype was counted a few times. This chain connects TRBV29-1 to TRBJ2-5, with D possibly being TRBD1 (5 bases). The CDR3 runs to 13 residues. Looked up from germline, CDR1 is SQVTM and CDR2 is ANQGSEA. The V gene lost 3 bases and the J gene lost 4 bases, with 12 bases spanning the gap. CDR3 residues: CSVEGRQSETQYF. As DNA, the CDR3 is TGCAGCGTTGAGGGTAGACAGTCAGAGACCCAGTACTTC.

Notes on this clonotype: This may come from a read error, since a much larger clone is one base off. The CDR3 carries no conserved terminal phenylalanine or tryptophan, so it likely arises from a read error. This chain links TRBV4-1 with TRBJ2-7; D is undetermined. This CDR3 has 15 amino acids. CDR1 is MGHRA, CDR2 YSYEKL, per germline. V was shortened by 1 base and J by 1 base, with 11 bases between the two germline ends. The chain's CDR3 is CASSQVGGASYEQYL. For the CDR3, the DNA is TGCGCCAGCAGCCAAGTTGGCGGAGCTTCCTACGAGCAGTACCTC.

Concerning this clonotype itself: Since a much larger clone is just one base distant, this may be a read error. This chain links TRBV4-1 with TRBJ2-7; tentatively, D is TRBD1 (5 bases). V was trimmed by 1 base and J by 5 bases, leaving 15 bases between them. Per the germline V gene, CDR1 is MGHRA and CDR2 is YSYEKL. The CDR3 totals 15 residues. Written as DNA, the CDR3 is TGCGCCAGCAGCCAAGTGACAGTTGGTAACGACGAGCAGTACTTC. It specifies CASSQVTVGNDEQYF.

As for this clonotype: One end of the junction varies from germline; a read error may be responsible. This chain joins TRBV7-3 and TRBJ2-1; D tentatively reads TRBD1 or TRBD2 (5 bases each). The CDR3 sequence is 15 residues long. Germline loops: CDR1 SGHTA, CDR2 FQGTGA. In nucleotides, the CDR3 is TGTGCTAGCAGCCCCGGGACCTACCGCCGGAATGAGCAGTTCTTC. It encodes CASSPGTYRRNEQFF. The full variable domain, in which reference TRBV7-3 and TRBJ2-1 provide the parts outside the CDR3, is GAGVSQTPSNKVTEKGKYVELRCDPISGHTALYWYRQSLGQGPEFLIYFQGTGAADDSGLPNDRFFAVRPEGSVSTLKIQRTERGDSAVYLCASSPGTYRRNEQFFGPGTRLTVL.

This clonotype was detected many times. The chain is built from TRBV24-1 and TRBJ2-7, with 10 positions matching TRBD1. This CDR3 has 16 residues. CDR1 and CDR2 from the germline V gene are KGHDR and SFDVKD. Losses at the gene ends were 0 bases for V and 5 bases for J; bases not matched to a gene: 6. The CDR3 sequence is CATSDLPDRGLNEQYF. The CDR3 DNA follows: TGTGCCACCAGTGATTTGCCCGACAGGGGGCTGAACGAGCAGTACTTC.

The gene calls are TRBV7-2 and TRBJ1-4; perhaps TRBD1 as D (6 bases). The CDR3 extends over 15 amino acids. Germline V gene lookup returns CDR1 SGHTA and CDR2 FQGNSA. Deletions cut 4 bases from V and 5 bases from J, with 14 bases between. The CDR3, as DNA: TGTGCCAGCAGCTCGGATGGGACACCGAATGAAAAACTGTTTTTT. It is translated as CASSSDGTPNEKLFF.

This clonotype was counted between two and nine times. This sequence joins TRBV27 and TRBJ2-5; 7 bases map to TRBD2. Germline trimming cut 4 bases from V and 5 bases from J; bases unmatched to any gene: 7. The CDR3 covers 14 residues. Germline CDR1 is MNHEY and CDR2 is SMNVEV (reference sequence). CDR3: CASSSRPGGETQYF. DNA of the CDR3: TGTGCCAGCAGTTCCCGACCCGGGGGGGAGACCCAGTACTTC.

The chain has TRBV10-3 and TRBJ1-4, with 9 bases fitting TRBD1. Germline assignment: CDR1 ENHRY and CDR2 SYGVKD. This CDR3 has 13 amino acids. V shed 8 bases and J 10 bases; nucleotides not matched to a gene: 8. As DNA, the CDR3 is TGTGCCATCGGGACAGGGTTATTTGGAAAACTGTTTTTT. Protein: CAIGTGLFGKLFF.

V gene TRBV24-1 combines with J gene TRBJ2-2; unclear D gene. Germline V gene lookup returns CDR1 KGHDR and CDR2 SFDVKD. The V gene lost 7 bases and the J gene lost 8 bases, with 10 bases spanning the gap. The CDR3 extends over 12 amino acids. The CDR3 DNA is TGTGCCACCAGGGACGCCAGGGGGGAGCTGTTTTTT. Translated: CATRDARGELFF.

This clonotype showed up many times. Here the CDR3 reads CASSLRDGDTEAFF. For the CDR3, the DNA is TGCGCCAGCAGCCTTAGGGACGGTGACACTGAAGCTTTCTTT. V gene TRBV4-1 combines with J gene TRBJ1-1; a weak D match, TRBD1 (5 bases). Germline V lookup: CDR1 MGHRA, CDR2 YSYEKL. CDR3 length: 14 residues. The V end was cut by 4 bases, the J end by 3 bases, with 12 bases between.

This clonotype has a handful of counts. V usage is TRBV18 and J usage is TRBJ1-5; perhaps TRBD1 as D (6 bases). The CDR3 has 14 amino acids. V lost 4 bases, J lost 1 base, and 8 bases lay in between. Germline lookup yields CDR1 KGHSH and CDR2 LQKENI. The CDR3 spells CASSRDTSNQPQHF. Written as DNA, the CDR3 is TGTGCCAGCTCACGGGACACGAGCAATCAGCCCCAGCATTTT.

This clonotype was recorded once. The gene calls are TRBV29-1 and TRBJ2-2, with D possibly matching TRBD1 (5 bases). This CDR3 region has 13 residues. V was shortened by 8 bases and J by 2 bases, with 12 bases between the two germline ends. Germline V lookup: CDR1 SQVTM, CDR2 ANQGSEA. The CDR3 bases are TGCAGCTTGGGGCAACTCAACACCGGGGAGCTGTTTTTT. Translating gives CSLGQLNTGELFF.

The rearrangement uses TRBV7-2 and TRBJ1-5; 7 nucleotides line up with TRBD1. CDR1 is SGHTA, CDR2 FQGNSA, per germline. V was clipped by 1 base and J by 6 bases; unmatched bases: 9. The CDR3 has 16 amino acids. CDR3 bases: TGTGCCAGCAGCTTAGAGGGGGCAGGGTTTGGTCAGCCCCAGCATTTT. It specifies CASSLEGAGFGQPQHF. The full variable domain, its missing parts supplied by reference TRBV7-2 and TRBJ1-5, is GAGVSQSPSNKVTEKGKDVELRCDPISGHTALYWYRQSLGQGLEFLIYFQGNSAPDKSGLPSDRFSAERTGGSVSTLTIQRTQQEDSAVYLCASSLEGAGFGQPQHFGDGTRLSIL.

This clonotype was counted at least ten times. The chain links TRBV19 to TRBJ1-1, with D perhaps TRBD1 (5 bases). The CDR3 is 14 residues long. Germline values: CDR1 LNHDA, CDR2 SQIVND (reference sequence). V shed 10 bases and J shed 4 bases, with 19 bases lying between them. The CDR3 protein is CATRKIREGTEAFF. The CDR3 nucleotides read TGTGCCACCAGAAAGATCAGGGAAGGCACTGAAGCTTTCTTT. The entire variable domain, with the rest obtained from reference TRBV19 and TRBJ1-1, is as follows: DGGITQSPKYLFRKEGQNVTLSCEQNLNHDAMYWYRQDPGQGLRLIYYSQIVNDFQKGDIAEGYSVSREKKESFPLTVTSAQKNPTAFYLCATRKIREGTEAFFGQGTRLTVV.

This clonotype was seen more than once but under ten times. The CDR3 protein is CAIGGTEVNTEAFF. Written as DNA, the CDR3 is TGTGCCATCGGGGGGACAGAGGTGAACACTGAAGCTTTCTTT. The chain links TRBV10-3 to TRBJ1-1, with 7 bases aligning to TRBD1. Unmatched junction bases numbered 6, after V lost 8 bases and J lost 0 bases. CDR3 length: 14 residues. Germline CDR1 ENHRY, CDR2 SYGVKD.

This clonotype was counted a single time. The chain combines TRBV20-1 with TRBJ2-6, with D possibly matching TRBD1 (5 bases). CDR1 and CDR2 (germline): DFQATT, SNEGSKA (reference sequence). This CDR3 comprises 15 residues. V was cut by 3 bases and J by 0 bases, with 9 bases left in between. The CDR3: CSASGASSGANVLTF. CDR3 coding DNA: TGCAGTGCTAGTGGGGCAAGCTCTGGGGCCAACGTCCTGACTTTC.

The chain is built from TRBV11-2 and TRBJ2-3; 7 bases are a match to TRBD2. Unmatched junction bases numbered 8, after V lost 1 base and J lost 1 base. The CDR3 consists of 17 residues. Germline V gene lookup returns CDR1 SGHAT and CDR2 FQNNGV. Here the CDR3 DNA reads TGTGCCAGCAGCTTAGTGGGGCTAGCGGACCGCACAGATACGCAGTATTTT. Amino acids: CASSLVGLADRTDTQYF.

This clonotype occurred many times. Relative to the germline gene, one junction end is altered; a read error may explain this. The CDR3 coding sequence is TGTGCCAGCACGCAGGGTGGGAACACTGAAACTTTCTTT. It is translated as CASTQGGNTETFF. The V gene is TRBV12-3 or TRBV12-4, the J gene TRBJ1-1, with D perhaps TRBD1 (5 bases). The CDR3 loop spans 13 amino acids.

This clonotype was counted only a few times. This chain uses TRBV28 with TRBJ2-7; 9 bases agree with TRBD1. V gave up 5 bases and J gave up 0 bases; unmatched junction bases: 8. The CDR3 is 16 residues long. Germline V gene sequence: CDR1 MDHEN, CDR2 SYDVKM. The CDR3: CASSPPTGQGSYEQYF. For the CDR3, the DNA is TGTGCCAGCAGTCCCCCAACGGGACAGGGCTCCTACGAGCAGTACTTC. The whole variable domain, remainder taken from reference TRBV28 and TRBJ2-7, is DVKVTQSSRYLVKRTGEKVFLECVQDMDHENMFWYRQDPGLGLRLIYFSYDVKMKEKGDIPEGYSVSREKKERFSLILESASTNQTSMYLCASSPPTGQGSYEQYFGPGTRLTVT.

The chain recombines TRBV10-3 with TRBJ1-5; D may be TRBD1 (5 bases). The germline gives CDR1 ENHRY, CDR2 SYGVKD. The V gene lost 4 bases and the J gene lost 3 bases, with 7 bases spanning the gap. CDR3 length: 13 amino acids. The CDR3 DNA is TGTGCCATCAGTGCCGGGACCAATCAGCCCCAGCATTTT. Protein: CAISAGTNQPQHF.

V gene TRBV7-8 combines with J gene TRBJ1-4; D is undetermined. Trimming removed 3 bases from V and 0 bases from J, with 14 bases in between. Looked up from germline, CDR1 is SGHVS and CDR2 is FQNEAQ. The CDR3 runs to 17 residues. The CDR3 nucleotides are TGTGCCAGCAGCTTGCGACTAGCGGTCCCAACTAATGAAAAACTGTTTTTT. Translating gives CASSLRLAVPTNEKLFF.

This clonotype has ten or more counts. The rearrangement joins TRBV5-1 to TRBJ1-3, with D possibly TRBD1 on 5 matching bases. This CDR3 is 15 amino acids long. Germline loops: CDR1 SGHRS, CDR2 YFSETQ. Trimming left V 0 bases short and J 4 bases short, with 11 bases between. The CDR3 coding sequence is TGCGCCAGCAGCTTGGGGACAATACTCGGAAACACCATATATTTT. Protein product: CASSLGTILGNTIYF.

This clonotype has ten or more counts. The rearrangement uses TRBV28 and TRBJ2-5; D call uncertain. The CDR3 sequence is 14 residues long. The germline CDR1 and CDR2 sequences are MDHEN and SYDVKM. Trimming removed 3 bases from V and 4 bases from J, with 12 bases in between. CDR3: CASSFGPDGETQYF. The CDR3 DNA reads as TGTGCCAGCAGTTTTGGGCCCGACGGAGAGACCCAGTACTTC.

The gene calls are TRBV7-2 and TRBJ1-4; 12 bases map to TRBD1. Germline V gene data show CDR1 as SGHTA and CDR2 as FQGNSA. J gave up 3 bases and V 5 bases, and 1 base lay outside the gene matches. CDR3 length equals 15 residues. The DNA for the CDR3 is TGTGCCAGCAGCAGGGACAGGGGGCCTAATGAAAAACTGTTTTTT. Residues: CASSRDRGPNEKLFF.

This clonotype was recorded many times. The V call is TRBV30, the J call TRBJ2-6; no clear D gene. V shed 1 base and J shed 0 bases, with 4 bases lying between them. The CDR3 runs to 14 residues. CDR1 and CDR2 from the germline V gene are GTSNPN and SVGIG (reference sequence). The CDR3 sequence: CAWSEASGANVLTF. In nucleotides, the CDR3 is TGTGCCTGGAGTGAGGCCTCTGGGGCCAACGTCCTGACTTTC.